The clone carrying this TCR beta chain has ten or more counts. TCR beta CDR3 amplification used RNA transcripts. Investigators did first-round RT-PCR with HTBI primers, then second-round multiplex PCR. In TCRdb, the multiplex PCR reads were re-called with MiXCR into one record per CDR3 protein. The sample lists about 500,000 distinct CDR3 sequences, roughly 14% occurring once. This record comes from a study of Graves' ophthalmopathy and Graves' hyperthyroidism. CDR3 size: 14 residues. V was trimmed by 0 bases and J by 2 bases, leaving 8 bases between them. Germline CDR1 and CDR2: MNHNS and SASEGT. The chain couples TRBV6-1 to TRBJ2-7, with a tentative D call TRBD1 (5 bases). The specimen sequenced was blood. The TCR sequence derives from a woman in her twenties or thirties with Graves' ophthalmopathy. The CDR3 here is CASSEAEGAYEQYF. The CDR3 DNA reads as TGTGCCAGCAGTGAAGCGGAAGGGGCCTACGAGCAGTACTTC.